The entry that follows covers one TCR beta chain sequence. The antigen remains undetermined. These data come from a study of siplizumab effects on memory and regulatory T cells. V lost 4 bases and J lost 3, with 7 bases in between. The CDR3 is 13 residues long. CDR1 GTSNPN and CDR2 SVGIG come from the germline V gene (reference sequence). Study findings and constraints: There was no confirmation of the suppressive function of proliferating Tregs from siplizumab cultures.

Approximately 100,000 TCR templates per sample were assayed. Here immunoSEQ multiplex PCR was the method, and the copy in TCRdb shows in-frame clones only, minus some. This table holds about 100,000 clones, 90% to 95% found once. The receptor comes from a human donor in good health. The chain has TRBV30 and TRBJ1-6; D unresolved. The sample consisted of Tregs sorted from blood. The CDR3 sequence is CAWNPSYNSPLHF. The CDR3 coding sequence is TGTGCCTGGAACCCCAGCTATAATTCACCCCTCCACTTT.